This TCR beta chain was recovered during a study of T cell repertoires in cytomegalovirus infection. Looking at the study overall: Evidence of both CMV infection and a matching HLA type came from public TCR beta signatures.

This clonotype was seen a few times. Its antigen remains unidentified. The CDR3 is 14 residues long. The germline gives CDR1 SNHLY, CDR2 FYNNEI. Trimming cost V 2 bases and J 7 bases, with 12 bases left between them. MiXCR, applied by TCRdb to the reads, yields one record per CDR3 protein. The sample has 150,000 or so distinct CDR3 sequences; 17% are singletons. Study conclusions and caveats: Cumulative frequency of public TCR beta families picked out carriers of CMV plus the relevant HLA. HLA-C-restricted, CMV-specific TCR beta clonotypes were dominant ex vivo.

The chain couples TRBV2 to TRBJ1-5; D gene ambiguous. The TCR sequence derives from a human donor in good health (CMV status not recorded). Some clones in this sample may be carry-over from other donors' samples. Sequencing was performed on CD8+ T cells from PBMCs. The CDR3 loop reads CASSEPVAGQPQHF. CDR3 DNA sequence: TGTGCCAGCAGTGAACCGGTCGCGGGGCAGCCCCAGCATTTT.